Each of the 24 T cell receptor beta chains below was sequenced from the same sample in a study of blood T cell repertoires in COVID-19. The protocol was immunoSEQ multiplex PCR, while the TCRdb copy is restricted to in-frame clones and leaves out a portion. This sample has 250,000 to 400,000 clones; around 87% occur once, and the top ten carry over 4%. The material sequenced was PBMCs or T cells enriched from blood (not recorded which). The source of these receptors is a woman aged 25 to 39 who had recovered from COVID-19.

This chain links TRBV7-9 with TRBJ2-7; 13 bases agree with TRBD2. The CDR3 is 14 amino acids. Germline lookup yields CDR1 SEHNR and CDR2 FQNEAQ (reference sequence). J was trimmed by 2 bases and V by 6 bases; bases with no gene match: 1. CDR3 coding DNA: TGTGCCAGCAGTGGGACTAGCGGGGCCTACGAGCAGTACTTC. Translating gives CASSGTSGAYEQYF.

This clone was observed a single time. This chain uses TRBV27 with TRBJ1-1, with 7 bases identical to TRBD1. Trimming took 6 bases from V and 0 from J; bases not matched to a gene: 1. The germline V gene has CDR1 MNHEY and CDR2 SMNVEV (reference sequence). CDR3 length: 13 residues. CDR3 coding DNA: TGTGCCAGCAGGGGACAGATGAACACTGAAGCTTTCTTT. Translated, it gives CASRGQMNTEAFF.

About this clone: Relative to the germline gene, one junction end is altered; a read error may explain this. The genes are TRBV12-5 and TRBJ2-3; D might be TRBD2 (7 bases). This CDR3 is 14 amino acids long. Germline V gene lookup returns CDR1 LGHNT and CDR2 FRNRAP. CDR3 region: CASGFWGGTDTQYF. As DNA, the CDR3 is TGTGCTAGTGGTTTTTGGGGGGGCACGGATACGCAGTATTTT. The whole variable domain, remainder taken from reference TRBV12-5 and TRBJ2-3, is DARVTQTPRHKVTEMGQEVTMRCQPILGHNTVFWYRQTMMQGLELLAYFRNRAPLDDSGMPKDRFSAEMPDATLATLKIQPSEPRDSAVYFCASGFWGGTDTQYFGPGTRLTVL.

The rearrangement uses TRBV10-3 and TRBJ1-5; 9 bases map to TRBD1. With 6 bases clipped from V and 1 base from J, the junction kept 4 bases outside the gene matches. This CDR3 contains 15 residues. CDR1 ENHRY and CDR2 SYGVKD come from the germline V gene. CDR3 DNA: TGTGCCATCAGGGCGGGACAGGGAAGCAATCAGCCCCAGCATTTT. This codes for CAIRAGQGSNQPQHF.

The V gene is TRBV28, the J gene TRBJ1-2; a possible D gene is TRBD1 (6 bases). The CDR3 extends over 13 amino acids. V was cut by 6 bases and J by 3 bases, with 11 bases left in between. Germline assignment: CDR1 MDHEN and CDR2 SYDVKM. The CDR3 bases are TGTGCCAGCAGACCACAGGGCGACTATGGCTACACCTTC. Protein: CASRPQGDYGYTF.

CDR3: CASSARQGGTEAFF. DNA for the CDR3: TGCGCCAGCAGCGCCCGACAGGGTGGGACTGAAGCTTTCTTT. The genes are TRBV5-1 and TRBJ1-1; 7 bases fit TRBD1. Per the germline V gene, CDR1 is SGHRS and CDR2 is YFSETQ. The CDR3 loop spans 14 amino acids. V lost 4 bases to trimming and J lost 5 bases; unmatched junction nucleotides: 8.

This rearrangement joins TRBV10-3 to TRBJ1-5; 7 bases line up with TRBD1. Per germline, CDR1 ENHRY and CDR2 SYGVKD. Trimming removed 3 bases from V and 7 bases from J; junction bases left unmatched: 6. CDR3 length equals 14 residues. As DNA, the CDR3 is TGTGCCATCAGTGAAGAGGTAGGGGGCCAGCCCCAGCATTTT. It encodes CAISEEVGGQPQHF.

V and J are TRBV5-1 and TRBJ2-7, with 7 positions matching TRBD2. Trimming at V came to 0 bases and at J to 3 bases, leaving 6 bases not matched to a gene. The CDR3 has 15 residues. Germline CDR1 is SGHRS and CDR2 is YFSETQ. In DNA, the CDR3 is TGCGCCAGCAGCTTGGGTCAAGCGGGGAGCTACGAGCAGTACTTC. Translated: CASSLGQAGSYEQYF.

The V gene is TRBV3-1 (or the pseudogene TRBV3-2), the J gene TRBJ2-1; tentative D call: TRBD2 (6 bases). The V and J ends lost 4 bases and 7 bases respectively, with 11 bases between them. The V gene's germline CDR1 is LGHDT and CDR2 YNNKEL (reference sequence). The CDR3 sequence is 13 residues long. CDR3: CASSRTGVNEQFF. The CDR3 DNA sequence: TGTGCCAGCAGCCGGACGGGGGTAAATGAGCAGTTCTTC.

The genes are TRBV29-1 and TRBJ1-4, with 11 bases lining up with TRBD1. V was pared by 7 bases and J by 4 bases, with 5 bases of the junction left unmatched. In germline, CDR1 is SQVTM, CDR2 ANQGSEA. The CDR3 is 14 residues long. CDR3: CSGGTGGSNEKLFF. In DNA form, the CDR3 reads TGCAGCGGCGGGACAGGGGGTAGTAATGAAAAACTGTTTTTT.

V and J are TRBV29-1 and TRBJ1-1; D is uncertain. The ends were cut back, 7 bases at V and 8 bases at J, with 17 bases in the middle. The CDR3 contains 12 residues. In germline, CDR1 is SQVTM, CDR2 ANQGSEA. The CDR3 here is CSAAGGKGEAFF. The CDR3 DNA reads TGCAGCGCAGCCGGCGGGAAGGGCGAAGCTTTCTTT.

The CDR3 reads CASSANEEVEAFF. The CDR3 DNA reads TGTGCCAGCAGCGCAAACGAGGAGGTTGAAGCTTTCTTT. J is TRBJ1-1 and V is TRBV7-9, with D unclear. Germline values: CDR1 SEHNR, CDR2 FQNEAQ (reference sequence). V gave up 5 bases and J gave up 7 bases, with 14 bases separating them. The CDR3 totals 13 residues.

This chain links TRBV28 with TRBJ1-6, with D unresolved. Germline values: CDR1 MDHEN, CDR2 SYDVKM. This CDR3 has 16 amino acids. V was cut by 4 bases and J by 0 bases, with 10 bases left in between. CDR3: CASSYNSGSYNSPLHF. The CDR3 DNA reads TGTGCCAGCAGTTATAACAGCGGCTCCTATAATTCACCCCTCCACTTT.

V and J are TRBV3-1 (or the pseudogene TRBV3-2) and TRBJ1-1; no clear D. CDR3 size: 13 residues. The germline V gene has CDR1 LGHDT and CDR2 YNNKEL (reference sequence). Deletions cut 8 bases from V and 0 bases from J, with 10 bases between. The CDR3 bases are TGTGCCAGCCGCACAGAGATGAACACTGAAGCTTTCTTT. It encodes CASRTEMNTEAFF.

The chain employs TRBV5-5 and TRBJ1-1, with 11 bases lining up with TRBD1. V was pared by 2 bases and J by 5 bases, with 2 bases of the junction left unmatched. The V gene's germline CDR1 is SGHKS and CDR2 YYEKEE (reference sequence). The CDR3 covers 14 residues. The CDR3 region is CASSFGTGGTEAFF. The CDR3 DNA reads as TGTGCCAGCAGCTTCGGGACAGGGGGAACTGAAGCTTTCTTT.

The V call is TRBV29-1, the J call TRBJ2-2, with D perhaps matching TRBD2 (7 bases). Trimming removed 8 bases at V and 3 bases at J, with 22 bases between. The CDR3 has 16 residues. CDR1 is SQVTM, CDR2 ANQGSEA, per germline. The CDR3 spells CSFEGGGNPDTGELFF. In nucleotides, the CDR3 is TGCAGCTTCGAGGGGGGGGGTAACCCCGACACCGGGGAGCTGTTTTTT.

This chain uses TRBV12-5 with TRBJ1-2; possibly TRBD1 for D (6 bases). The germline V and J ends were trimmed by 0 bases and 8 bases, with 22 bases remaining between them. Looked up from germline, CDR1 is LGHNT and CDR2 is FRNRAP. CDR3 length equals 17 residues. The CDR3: CASGLVPRGTGVGGYTF. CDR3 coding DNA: TGTGCTAGTGGTTTGGTACCAAGGGGGACCGGTGTCGGGGGCTACACCTTC.

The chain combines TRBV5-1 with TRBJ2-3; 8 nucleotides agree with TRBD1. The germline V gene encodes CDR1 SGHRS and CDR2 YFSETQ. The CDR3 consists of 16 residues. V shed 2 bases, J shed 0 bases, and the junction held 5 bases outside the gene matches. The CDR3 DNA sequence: TGCGCCAGCAGCTTACAGGGGGTTATTAGCACAGATACGCAGTATTTT. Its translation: CASSLQGVISTDTQYF.

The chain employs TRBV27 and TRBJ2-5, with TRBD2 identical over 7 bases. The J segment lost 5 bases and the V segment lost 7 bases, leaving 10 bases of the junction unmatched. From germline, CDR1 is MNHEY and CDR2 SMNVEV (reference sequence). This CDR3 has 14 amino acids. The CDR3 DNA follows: TGTGCCAGCACCCCTGTGGGAGGGAAGGAGACCCAGTACTTC. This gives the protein CASTPVGGKETQYF.

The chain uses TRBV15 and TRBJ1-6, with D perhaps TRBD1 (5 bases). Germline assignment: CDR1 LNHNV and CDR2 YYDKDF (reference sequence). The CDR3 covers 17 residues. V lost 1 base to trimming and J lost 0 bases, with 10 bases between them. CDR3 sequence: CATSRGRASSYNSPLHF. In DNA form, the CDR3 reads TGTGCCACCAGCAGAGGCAGGGCGAGCTCCTATAATTCACCCCTCCACTTT.

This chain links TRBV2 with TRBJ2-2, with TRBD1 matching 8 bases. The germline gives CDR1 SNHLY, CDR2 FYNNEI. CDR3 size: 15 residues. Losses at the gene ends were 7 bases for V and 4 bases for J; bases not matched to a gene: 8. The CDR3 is CASTQDRAPTGELFF. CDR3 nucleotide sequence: TGTGCCAGCACTCAGGACAGGGCCCCCACCGGGGAGCTGTTTTTT.

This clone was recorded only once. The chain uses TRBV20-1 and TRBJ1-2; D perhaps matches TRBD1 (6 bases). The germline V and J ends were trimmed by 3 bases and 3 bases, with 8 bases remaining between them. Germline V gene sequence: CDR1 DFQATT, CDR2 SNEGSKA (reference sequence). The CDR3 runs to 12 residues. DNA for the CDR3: TGCAGTGCTAGTGGGGGCCACTATGGCTACACCTTC. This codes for CSASGGHYGYTF.

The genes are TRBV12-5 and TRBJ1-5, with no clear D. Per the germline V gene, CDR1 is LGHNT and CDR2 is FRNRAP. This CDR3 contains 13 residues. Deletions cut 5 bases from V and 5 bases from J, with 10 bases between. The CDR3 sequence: CASGPHGDQPQHF. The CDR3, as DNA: TGTGCTAGTGGTCCGCACGGGGATCAGCCCCAGCATTTT.

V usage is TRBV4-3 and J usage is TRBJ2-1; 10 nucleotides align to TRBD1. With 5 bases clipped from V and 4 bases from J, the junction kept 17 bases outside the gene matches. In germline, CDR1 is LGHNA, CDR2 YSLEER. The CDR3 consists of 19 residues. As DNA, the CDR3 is TGCGCCAGCAGCAAAAGCCCCCCTTATCGGGACAGGGGATACAATGAGCAGTTCTTC. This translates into CASSKSPPYRDRGYNEQFF.